This T cell receptor (beta chain) was recorded in a study of shared clonotypes between healthy human individuals. Deep-level settings were used for running the assay. In replicate PCRs of sorted subsets, approximately 210 ng DNA, some 28,000 T cell genomes, was used. The assay was immunoSEQ multiplex PCR, and TCRdb's table has in-frame clones only and misses some. This table holds about 680,000 clones, roughly 73% found once. A remark on this clone: Its specificity is not known. This same CDR3 is encoded by further DNA sequences in the sample.

Study-level findings and limits: Relative to clonotypes present in all four donors, those not shared had lower generation probabilities.

Trimming removed 2 bases at V and 4 bases at J, with 2 bases between. The length of the CDR3 is 12 residues. The germline gives CDR1 MDHEN, CDR2 SYDVKM. A split of CD4+ cells into CD45RA+ naive and CD45RA-negative memory subsets was performed. This receptor was taken from a woman in her 30s in good health. Input material: memory CD4+ T cells sorted from blood. Regarding subset: CD45RA-negative fraction. This rearrangement joins TRBV28 to TRBJ2-2, with no clear D. CDR3 in amino acids: CASSLVTGELFF. DNA of the CDR3: TGTGCCAGCAGTTTAGTCACCGGGGAGCTGTTTTTT.